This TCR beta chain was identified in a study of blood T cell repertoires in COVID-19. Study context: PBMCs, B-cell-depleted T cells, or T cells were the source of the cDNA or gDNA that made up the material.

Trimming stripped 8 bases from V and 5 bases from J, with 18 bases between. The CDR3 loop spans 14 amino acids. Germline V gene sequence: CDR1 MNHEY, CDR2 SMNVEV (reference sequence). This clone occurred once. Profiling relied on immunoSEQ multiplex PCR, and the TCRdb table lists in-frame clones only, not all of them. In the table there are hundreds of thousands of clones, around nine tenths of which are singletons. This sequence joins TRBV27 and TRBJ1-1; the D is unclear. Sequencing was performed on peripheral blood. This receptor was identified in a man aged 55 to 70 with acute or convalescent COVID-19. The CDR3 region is CASSGRAETTEAFF. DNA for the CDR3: TGTGCCAGCTCGGGGAGGGCCGAAACAACTGAAGCTTTCTTT.